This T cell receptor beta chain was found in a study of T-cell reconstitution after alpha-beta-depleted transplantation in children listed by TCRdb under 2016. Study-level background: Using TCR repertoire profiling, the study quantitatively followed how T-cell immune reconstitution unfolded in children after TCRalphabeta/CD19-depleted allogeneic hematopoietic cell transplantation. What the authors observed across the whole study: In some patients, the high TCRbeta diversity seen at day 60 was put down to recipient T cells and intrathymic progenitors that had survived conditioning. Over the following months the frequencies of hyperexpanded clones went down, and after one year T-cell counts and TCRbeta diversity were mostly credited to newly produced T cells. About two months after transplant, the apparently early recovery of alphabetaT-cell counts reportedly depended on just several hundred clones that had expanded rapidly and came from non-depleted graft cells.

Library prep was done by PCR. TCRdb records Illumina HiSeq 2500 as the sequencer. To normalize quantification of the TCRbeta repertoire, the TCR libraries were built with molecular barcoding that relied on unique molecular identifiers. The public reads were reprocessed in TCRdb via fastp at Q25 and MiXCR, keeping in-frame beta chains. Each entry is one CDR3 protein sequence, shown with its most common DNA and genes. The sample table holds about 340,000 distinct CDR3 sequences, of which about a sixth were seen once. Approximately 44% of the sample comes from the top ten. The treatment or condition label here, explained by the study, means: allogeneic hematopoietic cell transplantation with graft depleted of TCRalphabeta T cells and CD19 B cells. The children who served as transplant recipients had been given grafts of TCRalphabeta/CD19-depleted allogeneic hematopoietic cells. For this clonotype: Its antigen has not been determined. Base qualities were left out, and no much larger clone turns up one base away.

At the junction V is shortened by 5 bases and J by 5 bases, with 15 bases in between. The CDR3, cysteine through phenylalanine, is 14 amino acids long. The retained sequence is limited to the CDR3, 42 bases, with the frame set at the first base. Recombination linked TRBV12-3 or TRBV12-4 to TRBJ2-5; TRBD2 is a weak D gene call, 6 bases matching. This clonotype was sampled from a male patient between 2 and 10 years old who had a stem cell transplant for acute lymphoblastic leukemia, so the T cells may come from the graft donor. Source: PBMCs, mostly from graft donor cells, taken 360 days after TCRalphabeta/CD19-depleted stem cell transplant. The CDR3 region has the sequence CASSGAGTGETQYF. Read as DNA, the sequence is TGTGCCAGCAGTGGGGCGGGGACGGGGGAGACCCAGTACTTC.